A single sample is the source of the 14 T cell receptor beta chains below, sequenced in a study of tumor and adjacent non-tumor tissue in lung cancer. This sample's RNA came from whole unsorted tissue. More than 3 cm separated this lung sample from the edge of the tumor. The library came from three nested PCR rounds adapted from ARM-PCR protocols. TCRdb itself ran the multiplex PCR reads through MiXCR, one entry per CDR3 protein. The sample holds 45,000 to 65,000 distinct CDR3 sequences; 74% are singletons and the top ten take more than 20%. Sequenced material: distant non-tumor lung tissue. Receptors originate from an older woman with non-small cell lung cancer.

There are a few counts of this clonotype. With a much larger clone just one base away, this may be a read error. The rearrangement uses TRBV13 and TRBJ1-3; D ambiguous. The CDR3 totals 15 residues. V lost 3 bases and J lost 0, with 9 bases in between. The germline V gene has CDR1 PRHDT and CDR2 FYEKMQ (reference sequence). The CDR3 here is CASSLCRTSGNTIYF. CDR3 bases: TGTGCCAGCAGCTTGTGCAGGACCTCTGGAAACACCATATATTTT.

In its sample, this clonotype was seen once. Lacking the conserved final phenylalanine or tryptophan, this CDR3 likely reflects a read error. The chain is built from TRBV6-5 and TRBJ2-5; the match to TRBD1 covers 8 bases. Looked up from germline, CDR1 is MNHEY and CDR2 is SVGAGI. The CDR3 runs 14 residues. V lost 5 bases, J lost 10 bases, and 12 bases stayed unmatched. The DNA for the CDR3 is TGTGCCAGCAGTCGGACAGGGTGTCAAAAGATCCAGTACCTC. Translation: CASSRTGCQKIQYL.

As for this clonotype: No conserved phenylalanine or tryptophan is present at the end of the CDR3, so a read error is the likely explanation. Because the CDR3's place on the DNA is in doubt, the DNA is left out and the CDR3 is given as listed by TCRdb. The CDR3 loop reads CASSRGRANEKLLL. This rearrangement joins TRBV7-9 to TRBJ1-4. The CDR3 extends over 14 residues, inclusive of both ends. Germline CDR1 reads SEHNR; CDR2 reads FQNEAQ (reference sequence).

This sequence joins TRBV2 and TRBJ2-6, with TRBD1 matching 8 bases. The V segment lost 5 bases and the J segment 0 bases; nucleotides outside the gene matches: 12. The germline V gene has CDR1 SNHLY and CDR2 FYNNEI. The CDR3 length is 19 residues. The CDR3: CASSKGQVTLSSGANVLTF. CDR3 DNA: TGTGCCAGCAGTAAGGGACAGGTAACTTTGAGCTCTGGGGCCAACGTCCTGACTTTC.

About this clonotype: At one end, the junction sequence differs from germline, possibly due to a read error. The chain has TRBV12-3 or TRBV12-4 and TRBJ2-5, with D possibly called TRBD1 or TRBD2 (5 bases each). The CDR3 is made up of 15 amino acids. The CDR3 region has the DNA TGTGTCAGCAGTTTAGCGCAGGGAAACAAAGAGGCCCAGTACTTC. Its protein is CVSSLAQGNKEAQYF.

This clonotype has only one observation. The junction shows a germline mismatch at one end, possibly a read error. This sequence joins TRBV6-2 or TRBV6-3 and TRBJ2-3, with 7 positions matching TRBD1. Germline assignment: CDR1 MNHEY and CDR2 SVGEGT. This CDR3 is 16 amino acids long. As DNA, the CDR3 is TGTGCCAGCAGCCAAACTGGACAGGCTGGCTCAGATACACAGTATTTT. Translated, it gives CASSQTGQAGSDTQYF.

V gene TRBV11-2 combines with J gene TRBJ1-3; D gene uncertain. Per the germline V gene, CDR1 is SGHAT and CDR2 is FQNNGV. The V end lost 5 bases, the J end lost 0 bases, and 5 bases lay between the germline ends. CDR3 size: 13 residues. The CDR3 protein is CASSRASGNTIYF. The CDR3 DNA sequence: TGTGCCAGCAGCCGAGCCTCTGGAAACACCATATATTTT.

The genes are TRBV4-3 and TRBJ2-7, with 9 bases aligning to TRBD1. Germline V gives CDR1 LGHNA, CDR2 YSLEER. The CDR3 totals 16 residues. This CDR3 is CAGSFLPGTGKNEQYF. In DNA, the CDR3 is TGCGCTGGCAGCTTTCTTCCCGGGACAGGGAAAAACGAGCAGTACTTC.

This clonotype was picked up one time. The junction and the germline gene differ at one end; a read error may be behind it. The rearrangement joins TRBV11-3 to TRBJ2-7; D is perhaps TRBD2 (5 bases). Germline V lookup: CDR1 SGHNT, CDR2 YENEEA. The CDR3 runs 15 residues. CDR3 nucleotide sequence: TGTGCCAGCGGCCTAGGAACGGCTAGCTCCTATGAGCAGTATTTC. As protein: CASGLGTASSYEQYF.

Concerning this clonotype itself: Sequence at one end of the junction differs from germline and may be a read error. This chain joins TRBV4-3 and TRBJ2-2, with TRBD2 matching over 7 bases. Germline CDR1 reads LGHNA; CDR2 reads YSLEER. The CDR3 has 15 residues. The DNA for the CDR3 is TGCACCAGCAGCCGAAAGCGGGGAGGCACCGGGGAGCTGTTTTTT. This sequence encodes CTSSRKRGGTGELFF.

In its sample, this clonotype was seen many times. V gene TRBV29-1 combines with J gene TRBJ2-3; D remains unclear. This CDR3 region has 10 residues. V was trimmed by 3 bases and J by 2 bases, leaving 0 bases between them. From germline, CDR1 is SQVTM and CDR2 ANQGSEA. CDR3 amino acids: CSVDTDTQYF. The CDR3 nucleotides are TGCAGCGTTGACACAGATACGCAGTATTTT.

The J gene is TRBJ1-1, the V gene TRBV6-1; D remains unclear. Trimming cost V 11 bases and J 0 bases, with 7 bases left between them. CDR1 and CDR2 from the germline V gene are MNHNS and SASEGT. There are 11 residues in the CDR3. CDR3 amino acids: CACIMNTEAFF. CDR3 DNA: TGTGCCTGCATAATGAACACTGAAGCTTTCTTT.

This clonotype has a count of ten or more. The V gene is TRBV14, the J gene TRBJ1-2; 9 bases align to TRBD1. V trimming: 5 bases; J trimming: 8 bases; junction bases outside the gene matches: 6. Per germline, CDR1 SGHDN and CDR2 FVKESK. The CDR3 is made up of 13 amino acids. In nucleotides, the CDR3 is TGTGCCAGCAGCACCGGGACAGGGAACGGCTACACCTTC. The encoded protein is CASSTGTGNGYTF.

On this clonotype: Without the conserved terminal phenylalanine or tryptophan, this CDR3 likely stems from a read error. The chain is built from TRBV12-3 or TRBV12-4 and TRBJ2-1; D is uncertain. With 3 bases removed from V and 1 base from J, the gap between germline ends came to 13 bases. The length of the CDR3 is 16 residues. The CDR3 region is CASSLFKWKSYNEQFL. The CDR3 coding sequence is TGTGCCAGCAGTTTGTTCAAGTGGAAGTCCTACAATGAGCAGTTCCTC.